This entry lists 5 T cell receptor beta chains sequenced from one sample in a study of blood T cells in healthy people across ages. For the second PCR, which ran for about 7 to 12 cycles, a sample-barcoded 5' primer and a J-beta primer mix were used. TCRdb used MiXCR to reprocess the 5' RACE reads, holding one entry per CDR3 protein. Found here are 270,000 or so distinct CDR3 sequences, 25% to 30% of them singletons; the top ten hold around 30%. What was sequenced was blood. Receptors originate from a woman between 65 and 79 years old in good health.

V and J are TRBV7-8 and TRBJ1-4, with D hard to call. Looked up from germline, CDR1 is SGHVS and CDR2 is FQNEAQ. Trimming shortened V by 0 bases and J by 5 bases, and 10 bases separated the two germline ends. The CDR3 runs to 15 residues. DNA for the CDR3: TGTGCCAGCAGCTTAGCAAAACGAGAAAATGAAAAACTGTTTTTT. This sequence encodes CASSLAKRENEKLFF. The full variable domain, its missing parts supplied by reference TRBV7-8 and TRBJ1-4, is GAGVSQSPRYKVAKRGQDVALRCDPISGHVSLFWYQQALGQGPEFLTYFQNEAQLDKSGLPSDRFFAERPEGSVSTLKIQRTQQEDSAVYLCASSLAKRENEKLFFGSGTQLSVL.

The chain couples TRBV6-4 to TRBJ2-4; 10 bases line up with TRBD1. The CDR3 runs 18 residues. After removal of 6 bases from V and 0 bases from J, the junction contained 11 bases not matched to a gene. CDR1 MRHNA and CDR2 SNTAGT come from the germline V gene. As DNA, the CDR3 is TGTGCCAGCAGCTTCCGGGACAGGGGACCTCTAGCCAAAAACATTCAGTACTTC. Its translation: CASSFRDRGPLAKNIQYF.

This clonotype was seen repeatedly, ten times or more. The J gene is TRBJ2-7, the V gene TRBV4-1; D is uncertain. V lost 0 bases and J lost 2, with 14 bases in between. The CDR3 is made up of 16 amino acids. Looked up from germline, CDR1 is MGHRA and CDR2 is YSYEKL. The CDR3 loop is CASSQDEVARTYEQYF. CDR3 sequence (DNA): TGCGCCAGCAGCCAAGACGAAGTAGCCAGGACCTACGAGCAGTACTTC.

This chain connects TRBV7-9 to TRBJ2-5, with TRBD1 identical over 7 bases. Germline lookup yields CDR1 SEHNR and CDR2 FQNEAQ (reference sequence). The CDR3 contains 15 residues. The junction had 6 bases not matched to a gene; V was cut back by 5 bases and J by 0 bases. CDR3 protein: CASSTWGQHQETQYF. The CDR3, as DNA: TGTGCCAGCAGCACATGGGGACAGCACCAAGAGACCCAGTACTTC. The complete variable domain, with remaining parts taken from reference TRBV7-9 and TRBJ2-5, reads DTGVSQNPRHKITKRGQNVTFRCDPISEHNRLYWYRQTLGQGPEFLTYFQNEAQLEKSRLLSDRFSAERPKGSFSTLEIQRTEQGDSAMYLCASSTWGQHQETQYFGPGTRLLVL.

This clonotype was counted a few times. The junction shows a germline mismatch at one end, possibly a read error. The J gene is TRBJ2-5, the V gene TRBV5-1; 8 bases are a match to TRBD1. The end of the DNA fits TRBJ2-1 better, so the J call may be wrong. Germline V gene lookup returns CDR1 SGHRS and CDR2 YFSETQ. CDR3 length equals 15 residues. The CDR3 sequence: CASNLGQEGINEQFF. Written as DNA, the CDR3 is TGCGCCAGCAACTTGGGACAGGAGGGGATCAATGAGCAGTTCTTC.